Listed below are T cell receptor beta chains from one sample, sequenced in a study of T-cell reconstitution after alpha-beta-depleted transplantation in children. TCRdb independently ran MiXCR on the PCR reads; one entry per CDR3 protein. The repertoire consists of about 420,000 distinct CDR3 sequences, with 11% occurring once and the leading ten covering approximately 5%. The specimen was PBMCs from the stem cell graft donor, collected from the stem cell graft. These receptors originate from a human donor who donated a stem cell graft to a child with acute myeloid leukemia. Each CDR3 is given with its conserved first and last residue. D genes are given only for firm matches. Some rows mark clone size as missing; the rest say once, few, many or name a class of expanded clone.

>few|TRBV11-3|TRBJ2-1|TRBD1
CASSLGTGKQFF
TGTGCCAGCAGCTTAGGGACAGGGAAGCAGTTCTTC
>few|TRBV27|TRBJ2-3|-
CASRVGGTDTQYF
TGTGCCAGCCGGGTCGGGGGCACAGATACGCAGTATTTT
>few|TRBV5-1|TRBJ1-1|-
CASSFEPGASTEAFF
TGCGCCAGCAGCTTTGAGCCGGGGGCAAGCACTGAAGCTTTCTTT
>-|TRBV7-9|TRBJ2-7|TRBD1
CASSPGQAALLTYEQYF
TGTGCCAGCAGCCCTGGACAGGCCGCGCTTTTAACCTACGAGCAGTACTTC
>-|TRBV7-9|TRBJ2-3|-
CASSTALTPTDTQYF
TGTGCCAGCAGCACTGCCTTAACCCCCACAGATACGCAGTATTTT
>few|TRBV7-2|TRBJ1-4|-
CASSTASGGGWEKLFF
TGTGCCAGCAGCACCGCTTCGGGGGGAGGGTGGGAAAAACTGTTTTTT
>few|TRBV24-1|TRBJ2-3|-
CATSVQGTDTQYF
TGTGCCACCAGTGTGCAGGGGACAGATACGCAGTATTTT
>-|TRBV20-1|TRBJ2-7|-
CSARFQGTGLEEYF
TGCAGTGCCCGGTTCCAGGGAACGGGGTTGGAGGAGTACTTC
>few|TRBV5-1|TRBJ2-2|TRBD1
CASSVRGQGNTGELFF
TGCGCCAGCAGCGTTCGGGGACAGGGGAACACCGGGGAGCTGTTTTTT
>few|TRBV30|TRBJ2-3|-
CAWSVNREDTQYF
TGTGCCTGGAGTGTAAACAGGGAAGATACGCAGTATTTT
>many|TRBV20-1|TRBJ2-5|TRBD1
CSAKQGAETQYF
TGCAGTGCTAAACAGGGGGCCGAGACCCAGTACTTC
>many|TRBV5-1|TRBJ2-1|TRBD1
CASSLQGDTNEQFF
TGCGCCAGCAGCTTACAGGGGGATACAAATGAGCAGTTCTTC
>many|TRBV9|TRBJ2-6|-
CASSDSGANVLTF
TGTGCCAGCAGCGACTCTGGGGCCAACGTCCTGACTTTC
>-|TRBV5-1|TRBJ1-4|-
CASSSQINEKLFF
TGCGCCAGCAGCTCACAGATTAATGAAAAACTGTTTTTT
>few|TRBV5-1|TRBJ1-1|-
CASNRVGSTEAFF
TGCGCCAGCAATCGTGTTGGTAGCACTGAAGCTTTCTTT
>-|TRBV6-4|TRBJ2-4|-
CASSEDRGSNIQYF
TGTGCCAGCAGTGAGGATAGGGGCTCAAACATTCAGTACTTC
>-|TRBV12-3/TRBV12-4|TRBJ2-6|-
CASSPGGPGANVLTF
TGTGCCAGCAGCCCTGGGGGACCTGGGGCCAACGTCCTGACTTTC
>-|TRBV24-1|TRBJ2-1|-
CATSDPRDGGSNEQFF
TGTGCCACCAGTGATCCCCGGGACGGAGGATCCAATGAGCAGTTCTTC
>few|TRBV7-2|TRBJ2-3|TRBD1
CASSQDRGQQDTQYF
TGTGCCAGCAGCCAGGACAGGGGGCAACAAGATACGCAGTATTTT
>-|TRBV20-1|TRBJ2-1|-
CSARDRLGGSYNEQFF
TGCAGTGCTAGAGATCGTCTCGGGGGCTCCTACAATGAGCAGTTCTTC
>few|TRBV6-5|TRBJ1-2|TRBD1
CASNDGTGGRGYTF
TGTGCCAGCAACGATGGGACAGGGGGCAGGGGCTACACCTTC
>many|TRBV7-2|TRBJ2-1|TRBD1
CASSSDRGTYNEQFF
TGTGCCAGCAGCTCGGACAGGGGGACCTACAATGAGCAGTTCTTC